This TCR beta chain is drawn from a study of CD8 T cells in Susac syndrome. Sequencing of TCR beta was performed on blood CD8+ T cells and on blood CD4+ T cells. The CD8+ and CD4+ T cells were negatively isolated, with the TEMRA cells enriched by FACS. Study-level findings and limits: A relatively small number of individuals underwent TCR sequencing and HLA analysis.

V lost 0 bases and J lost 3; bases outside the gene matches: 7. The germline V gene has CDR1 MNHEY and CDR2 SVGAGI. The CDR3 loop spans 18 amino acids. On this clonotype itself: What it binds is not known.

Random-hexamer reverse transcription was applied to roughly 0.45 to 1 ug RNA. The method of amplification for TCR beta CDR3 was immunoSEQ multiplex PCR, covering 54 Vbeta and 13 Jbeta. In TCRdb, the immunoSEQ multiplex PCR reads were re-called with MiXCR into one record per CDR3 protein. In the table there are 300,000 or so distinct CDR3 sequences, about 91% of which are singletons. Source material: CD4+ T cells from PBMCs. The chain combines TRBV6-5 with TRBJ2-3; 12 positions match TRBD2. The receptor was isolated from a human donor with multiple sclerosis. CDR3 nucleotides: TGTGCCAGCAGTTACTCAAGACTAGCGGGAGAACGAACAGATACGCAGTATTTT. It codes for CASSYSRLAGERTDTQYF.